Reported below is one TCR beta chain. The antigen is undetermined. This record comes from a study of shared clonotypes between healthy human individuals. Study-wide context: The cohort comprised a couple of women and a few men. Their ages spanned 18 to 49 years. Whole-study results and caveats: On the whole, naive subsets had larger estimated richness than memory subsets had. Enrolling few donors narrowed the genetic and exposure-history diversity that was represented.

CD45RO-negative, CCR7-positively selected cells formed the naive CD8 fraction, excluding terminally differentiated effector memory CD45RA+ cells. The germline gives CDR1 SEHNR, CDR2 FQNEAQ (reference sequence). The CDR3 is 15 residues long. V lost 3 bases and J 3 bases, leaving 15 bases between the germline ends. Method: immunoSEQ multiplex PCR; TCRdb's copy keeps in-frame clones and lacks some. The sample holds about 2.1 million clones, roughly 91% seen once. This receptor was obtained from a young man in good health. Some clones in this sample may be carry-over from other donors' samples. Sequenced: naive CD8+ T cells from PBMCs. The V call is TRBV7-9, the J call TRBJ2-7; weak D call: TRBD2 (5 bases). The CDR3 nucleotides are TGTGCCAGCAGCTTCGCAAATGAGGGATTCTACGAGCAGTACTTC. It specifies CASSFANEGFYEQYF.